The 4 T cell receptor beta chains listed next were all sequenced from one sample in a study of regulatory T cells in long-lasting Graves disease (dated by TCRdb to the early 2020s). Receptor amplification or capture employed multiplex PCR. The sequencing machine was an Illumina HiSeq 4000. TCR beta libraries were built with iRepertoire HTBI primers and Arm-PCR amplification of CDR3 regions. In-frame beta chains were kept once TCRdb had trimmed the public reads at Q25 with fastp and called clones with MiXCR. Entries are consolidated by CDR3 protein sequence, retaining the most common genes and DNA. The sample contains hundreds of thousands of distinct CDR3 sequences, about 14% of them found a single time. The leading ten clones occupy 22% of the sample. What the time point label conveys for this sample: newly diagnosed GD, antithyroid drugs for less than 3 months. For both TCR sequencing and RNA sequencing, RNA was extracted from PBMCs in TRIzol.

Source: peripheral blood mononuclear cells (PBMCs), taken at new diagnosis, from a patient treated with antithyroid drugs. These receptor sequences come from a female donor with Graves disease.

This clonotype appeared many times. The chain carries TRBV11-2 and TRBJ2-7, with D perhaps matching TRBD1 (6 bases). The CDR3 runs to 14 residues. Germline CDR1 and CDR2: SGHAT and FQNNGV. With 6 bases removed from V and 2 bases from J, the gap between germline ends came to 14 bases. CDR3 DNA sequence: TGTGCCAGCAGGTACGGGACACTAGCCTACGAGCAGTACTTC. Its protein product is CASRYGTLAYEQYF. Full variable domain (rest looked up from reference TRBV11-2 and TRBJ2-7): EAGVAQSPRYKIIEKRQSVAFWCNPISGHATLYWYQQILGQGPKLLIQFQNNGVVDDSQLPKDRFSAERLKGVDSTLKIQPAKLEDSAVYLCASRYGTLAYEQYFGPGTRLTVT.

This clonotype was recorded at least ten times. This sequence joins TRBV6-5 and TRBJ2-2; no clear D. Trimming cost V 1 base and J 2 bases, with 8 bases left between them. CDR1 and CDR2 (germline): MNHEY, SVGAGI. This CDR3 has 15 amino acids. Written as DNA, the CDR3 is TGTGCCAGCAGTTACTACCGGGTCAACACCGGGGAGCTGTTTTTT. As protein: CASSYYRVNTGELFF.

This clonotype was seen repeatedly, ten times or more. The gene calls are TRBV27 and TRBJ2-3, with 9 bases fitting TRBD2. The CDR3 extends over 16 amino acids. Germline V gives CDR1 MNHEY, CDR2 SMNVEV (reference sequence). V dropped 4 bases and J dropped 8; count of bases not matched to a gene: 13. The CDR3 protein is CASSSDWRTSVLTQYF. The DNA for the CDR3 is TGTGCCAGCAGTTCCGACTGGCGGACTAGCGTTCTTACGCAGTATTTT.

This clonotype was seen a few times. The gene calls are TRBV12-3 or TRBV12-4 and TRBJ2-1; 11 bases map to TRBD2. The CDR3 spans 15 residues. V shed 1 base, J shed 8 bases, and the junction held 4 bases outside the gene matches. CDR3 in DNA: TGTGCCAGCAGTTTAGGACTAGCGGGATGGGATGAGCAGTTCTTC. Its translation: CASSLGLAGWDEQFF.